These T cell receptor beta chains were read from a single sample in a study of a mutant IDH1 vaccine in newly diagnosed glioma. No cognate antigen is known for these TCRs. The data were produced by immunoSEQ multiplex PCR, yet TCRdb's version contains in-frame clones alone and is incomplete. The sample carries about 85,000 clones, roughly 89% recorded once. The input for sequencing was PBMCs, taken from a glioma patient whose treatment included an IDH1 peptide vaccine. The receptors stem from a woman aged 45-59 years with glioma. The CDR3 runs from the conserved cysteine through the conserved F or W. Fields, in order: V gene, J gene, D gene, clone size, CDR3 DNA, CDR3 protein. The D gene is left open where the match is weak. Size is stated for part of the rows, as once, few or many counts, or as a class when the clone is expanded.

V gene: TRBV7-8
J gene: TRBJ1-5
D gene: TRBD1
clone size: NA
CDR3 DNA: TGTGCCAGCAGCTTTGACAGGGTACGCGACGGACAGCCCCAGCATTTT
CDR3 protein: CASSFDRVRDGQPQHF

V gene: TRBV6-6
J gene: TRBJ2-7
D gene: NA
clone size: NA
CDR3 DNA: TGTGCCAGCACCCGGACTAAATTCTCCTACGAGCAGTACTTC
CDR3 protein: CASTRTKFSYEQYF

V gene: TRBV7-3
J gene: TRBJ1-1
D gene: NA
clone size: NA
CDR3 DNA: TGTGCCAGCAGAGCCGGGGGTACTGAAGCTTTCTTT
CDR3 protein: CASRAGGTEAFF

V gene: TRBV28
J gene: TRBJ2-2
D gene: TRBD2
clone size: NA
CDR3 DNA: TGTGCCAGCACAGCGGGAGGGCGCACCGGGGAGCTGTTTTTT
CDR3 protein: CASTAGGRTGELFF

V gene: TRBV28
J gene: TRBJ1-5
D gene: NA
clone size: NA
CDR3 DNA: TGTGCCAGCAGTTACCCTCACTCCCATCAGCCCCAGCATTTT
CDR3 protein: CASSYPHSHQPQHF

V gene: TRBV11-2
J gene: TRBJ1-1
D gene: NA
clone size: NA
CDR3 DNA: TGTGCCAGCAGCCTGAGGGCCGAGAACACTGAAGCTTTCTTT
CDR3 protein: CASSLRAENTEAFF

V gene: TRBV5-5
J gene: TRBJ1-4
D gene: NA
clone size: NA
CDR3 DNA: TGTGCCAGCAGCTTGCTTAATGAAAAACTGTTTTTT
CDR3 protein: CASSLLNEKLFF

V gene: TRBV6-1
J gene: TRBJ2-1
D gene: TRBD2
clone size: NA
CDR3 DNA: TGTGCCAGCAGTGTTAGCGGGAGGATTGAGCAGTTCTTC
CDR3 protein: CASSVSGRIEQFF

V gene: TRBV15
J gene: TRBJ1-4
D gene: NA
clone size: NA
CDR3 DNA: TGTGCCACCAGCAGAGTAAGGAGCAATGAAAAACTGTTTTTT
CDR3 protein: CATSRVRSNEKLFF

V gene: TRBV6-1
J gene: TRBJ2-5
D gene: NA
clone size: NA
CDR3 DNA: TGTGCCAGCAGTGAAAGGGGTAGCGGAGCTTCAAGGGGCTATCAAGAGACCCAGTACTTC
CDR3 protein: CASSERGSGASRGYQETQYF

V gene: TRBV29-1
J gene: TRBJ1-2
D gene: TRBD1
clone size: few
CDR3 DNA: TGCAGCGGCCAAGTACAGGGGGCTGGCCTGGGCTACACCTTC
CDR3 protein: CSGQVQGAGLGYTF

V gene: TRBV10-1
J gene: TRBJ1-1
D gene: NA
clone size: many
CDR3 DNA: TGCGCCAGCAGTGACTCCACAGGGCACAACACTGAAGCTTTCTTT
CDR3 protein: CASSDSTGHNTEAFF

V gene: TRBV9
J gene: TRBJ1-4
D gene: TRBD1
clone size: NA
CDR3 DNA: TGTGCCAGCAGCGCGTACGGGACAGGGCATGAAAAACTGTTTTTT
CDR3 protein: CASSAYGTGHEKLFF

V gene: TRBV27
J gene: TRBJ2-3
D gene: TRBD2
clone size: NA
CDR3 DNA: TGTGCCAGCAGTTCACTCACTAGCGGGAGAACAGATACGCAGTATTTT
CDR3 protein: CASSSLTSGRTDTQYF

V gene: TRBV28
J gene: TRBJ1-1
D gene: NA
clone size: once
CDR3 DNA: TGTGCCAGCAGTTTCGAGGGGGTAAGAACTGAAGCTTTCTTT
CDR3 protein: CASSFEGVRTEAFF

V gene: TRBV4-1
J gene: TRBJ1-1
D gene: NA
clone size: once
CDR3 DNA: TGCGCCAGCAGCCAGATACCGGGACGGACGAACACTGAAGCTTTCTTT
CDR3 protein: CASSQIPGRTNTEAFF

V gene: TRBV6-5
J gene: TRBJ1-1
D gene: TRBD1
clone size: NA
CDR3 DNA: TGTGCCAGCAGTTATTGGACAGGAGGGACTGAAGCTTTCTTT
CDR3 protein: CASSYWTGGTEAFF

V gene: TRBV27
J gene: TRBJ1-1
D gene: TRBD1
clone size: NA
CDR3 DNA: TGTGCCAGCGACTCGACACAGGGGGCAGGAACTGAAGCTTTCTTT
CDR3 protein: CASDSTQGAGTEAFF

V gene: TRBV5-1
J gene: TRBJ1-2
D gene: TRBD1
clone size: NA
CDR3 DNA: TGCGCCAGCAGCTCGGCCCAACCGGGACAGGGTTATGGCTACACCTTC
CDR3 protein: CASSSAQPGQGYGYTF

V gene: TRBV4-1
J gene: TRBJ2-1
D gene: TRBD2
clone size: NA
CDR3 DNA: TGCGCCAGCAGCCCCGGGACTAGCGGGAGTATAGACAATGAGCAGTTCTTC
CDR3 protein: CASSPGTSGSIDNEQFF

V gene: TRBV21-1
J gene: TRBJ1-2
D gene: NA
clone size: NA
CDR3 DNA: TGTGCCAGCCCGGCTAGAGGCAGTTTC
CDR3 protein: CASPARGSF

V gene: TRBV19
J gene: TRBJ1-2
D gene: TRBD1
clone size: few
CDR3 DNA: TGTGCCAGTAGTACCCCGGACAGGGAGTCGATTGGCGGCTACACCTTC
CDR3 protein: CASSTPDRESIGGYTF

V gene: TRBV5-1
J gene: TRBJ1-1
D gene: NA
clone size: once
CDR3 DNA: TGTGCCAGCAGCCCCTTAGGGGCACGTCTGAACACTGAAGCTTTCTTT
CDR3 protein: CASSPLGARLNTEAFF

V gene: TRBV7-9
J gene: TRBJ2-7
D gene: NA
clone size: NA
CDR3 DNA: TGTGCCAGCAGCTTAGGTGACCGGAGCTCCTACGAGCAGTACTTC
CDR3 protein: CASSLGDRSSYEQYF

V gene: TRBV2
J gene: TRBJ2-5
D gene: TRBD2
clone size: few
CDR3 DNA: TGTGGGGGCTCGGGACTAGCCCAAGAGACCCAGTACTTC
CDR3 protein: CGGSGLAQETQYF

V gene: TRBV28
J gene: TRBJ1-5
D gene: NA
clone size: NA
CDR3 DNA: TGTGCCACCGTAAGCGGGGTTGGCAATCAGCCCCAGCATTTT
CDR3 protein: CATVSGVGNQPQHF

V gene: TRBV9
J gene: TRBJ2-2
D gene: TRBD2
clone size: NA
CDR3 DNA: TGTGCCAGCAGCGTAGTAACTAGCGGGAGATTAGACGGGGAGCTGTTTTTT
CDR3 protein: CASSVVTSGRLDGELFF

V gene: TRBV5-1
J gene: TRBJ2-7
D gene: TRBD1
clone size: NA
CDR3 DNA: TGCGCCAGCAGCGCGGGACAGGGGAACGAGCAGTACTTC
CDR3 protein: CASSAGQGNEQYF

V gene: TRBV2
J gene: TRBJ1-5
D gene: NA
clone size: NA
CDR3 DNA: TGTGCCAGCAGTGAAGACATGGGGCAGCCCCAGCATTTT
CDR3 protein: CASSEDMGQPQHF

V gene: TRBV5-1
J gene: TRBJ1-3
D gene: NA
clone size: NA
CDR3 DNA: TGCGCCAGCAGCTTGGAGGCCCGGACCTCCTCTGGAAACACCATATATTTT
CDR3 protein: CASSLEARTSSGNTIYF

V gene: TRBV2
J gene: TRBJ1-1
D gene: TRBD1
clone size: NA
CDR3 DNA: TGTGCCAGCATCAGGGACAGTGAAGCTTTCTTT
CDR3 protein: CASIRDSEAFF

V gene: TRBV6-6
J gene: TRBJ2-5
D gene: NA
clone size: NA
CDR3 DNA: TGTGCCAGCAGCCCAGGGGTGGAGACCCAGTACTTC
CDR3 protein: CASSPGVETQYF

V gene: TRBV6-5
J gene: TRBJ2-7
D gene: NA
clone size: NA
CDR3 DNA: TGTGCCAGCAGTTACCGTAGACCCCAAGCCTACGAGCAGTACTTC
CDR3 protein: CASSYRRPQAYEQYF

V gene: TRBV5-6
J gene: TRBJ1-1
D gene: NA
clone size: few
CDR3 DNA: TGTGCCAGCAGCTTGGTGTCGAGCACTGAAGCTTTCTTT
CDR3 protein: CASSLVSSTEAFF

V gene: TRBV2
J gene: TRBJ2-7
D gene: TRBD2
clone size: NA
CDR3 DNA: TGTGCCAGCAGTGGGCGGGGTCTAGCGGGACCCGAGCAGTACTTC
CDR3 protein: CASSGRGLAGPEQYF

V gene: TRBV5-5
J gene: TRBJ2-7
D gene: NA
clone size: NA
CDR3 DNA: TGTGCCAGCAGCCCGTGGGTGGGACCCCGGCAGTACTTC
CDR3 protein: CASSPWVGPRQYF

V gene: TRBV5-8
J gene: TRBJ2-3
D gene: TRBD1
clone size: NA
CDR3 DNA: TGTGCCAGCAGTTGGGGACAGGTCCCCAGCACAGATACGCAGTATTTT
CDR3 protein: CASSWGQVPSTDTQYF

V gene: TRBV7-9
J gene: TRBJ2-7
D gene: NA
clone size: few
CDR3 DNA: TGTGCCAGCAGCACCCGGGAAAGCTCCTACGAGCAGTACTTC
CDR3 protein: CASSTRESSYEQYF

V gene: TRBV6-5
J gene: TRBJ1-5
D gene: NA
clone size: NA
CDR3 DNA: TGTGCCAGCAGTTATCGGGTCAATCAGCCCCAGCATTTT
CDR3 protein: CASSYRVNQPQHF

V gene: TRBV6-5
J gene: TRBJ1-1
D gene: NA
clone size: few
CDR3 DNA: TGTGCCAGCAGTTACTCGTCCGGACTTCTGAACACTGAAGCTTTCTTT
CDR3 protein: CASSYSSGLLNTEAFF

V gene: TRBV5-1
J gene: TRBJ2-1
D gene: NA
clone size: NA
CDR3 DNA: TGCGCCAGCAGCTTCCGGCAGGGACAATACAATGAGCAGTTCTTC
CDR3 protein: CASSFRQGQYNEQFF

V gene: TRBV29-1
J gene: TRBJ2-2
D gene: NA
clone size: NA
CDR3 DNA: TGCAGCGTCCTCACTGTCGGGGAGCTGTTTTTT
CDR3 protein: CSVLTVGELFF

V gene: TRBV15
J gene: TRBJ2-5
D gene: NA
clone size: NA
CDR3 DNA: TGTGCCACCAGCAGAGATTCCGGGAGCCAGGAGACCCAGTACTTC
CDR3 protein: CATSRDSGSQETQYF

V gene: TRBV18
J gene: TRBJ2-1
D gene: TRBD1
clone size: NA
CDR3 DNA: TGTGCCAGCTCACTCCCAACCGGGACAGGGAGGAACAATGAGCAGTTCTTC
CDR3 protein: CASSLPTGTGRNNEQFF

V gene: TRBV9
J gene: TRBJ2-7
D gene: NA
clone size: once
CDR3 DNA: TGTGCCAGCAGCGTAGCTCCCTCGCCTACGCTCTCCTACGAGCAGTACTTC
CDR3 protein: CASSVAPSPTLSYEQYF

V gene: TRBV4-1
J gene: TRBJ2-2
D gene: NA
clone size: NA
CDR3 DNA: TGCGCCAGCAGCCAAGCTGGGTGGGAGCTTAACGGGGAGCTGTTTTTT
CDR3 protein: CASSQAGWELNGELFF

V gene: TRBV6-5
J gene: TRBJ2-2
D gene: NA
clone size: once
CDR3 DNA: TGTGCCAGTCACAGGGCCCGGAACACCGGGGAGCTGTTTTTT
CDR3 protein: CASHRARNTGELFF

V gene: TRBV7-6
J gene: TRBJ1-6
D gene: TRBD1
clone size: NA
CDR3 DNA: TGTGCCAGCAGCTCCGACAGGGGCAATAATTCACCCCTCCACTTT
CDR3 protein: CASSSDRGNNSPLHF

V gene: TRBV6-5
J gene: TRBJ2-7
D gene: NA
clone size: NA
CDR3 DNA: TGTGCCAGCAGATCCTCAGTCGGGAGCGGGTTCGAGCAGTACTTC
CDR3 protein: CASRSSVGSGFEQYF

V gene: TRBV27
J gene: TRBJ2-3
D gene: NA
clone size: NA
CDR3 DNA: TGTGCCAGCAGTTTCTGGGGAGTTTCCACAGATACGCAGTATTTT
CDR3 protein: CASSFWGVSTDTQYF

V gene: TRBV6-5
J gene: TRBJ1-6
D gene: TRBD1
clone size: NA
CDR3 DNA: TGTGCCAGCACCAACGACAGGGAGGGTAATTCACCCCTCCACTTT
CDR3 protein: CASTNDREGNSPLHF

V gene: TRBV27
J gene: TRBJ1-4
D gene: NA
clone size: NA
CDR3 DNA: TGTGCCAGCAGTTTTGGGGGCGCTAATGAAAAACTGTTTTTT
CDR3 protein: CASSFGGANEKLFF

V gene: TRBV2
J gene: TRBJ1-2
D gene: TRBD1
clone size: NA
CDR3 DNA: TGTGCCAGCACCCTAAGCCGGGACAGGGACTATGGCTACACCTTC
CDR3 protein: CASTLSRDRDYGYTF

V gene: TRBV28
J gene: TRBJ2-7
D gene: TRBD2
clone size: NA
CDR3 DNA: TGTGCCAGCAGTTCCCGACTAGCGGGAGGGCCTTACGAGCAGTACTTC
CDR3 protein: CASSSRLAGGPYEQYF

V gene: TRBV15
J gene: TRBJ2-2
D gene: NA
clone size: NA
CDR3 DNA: TGTGCCACCAGCAGTTCACCACCGGAGCTGTTTTTT
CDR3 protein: CATSSSPPELFF